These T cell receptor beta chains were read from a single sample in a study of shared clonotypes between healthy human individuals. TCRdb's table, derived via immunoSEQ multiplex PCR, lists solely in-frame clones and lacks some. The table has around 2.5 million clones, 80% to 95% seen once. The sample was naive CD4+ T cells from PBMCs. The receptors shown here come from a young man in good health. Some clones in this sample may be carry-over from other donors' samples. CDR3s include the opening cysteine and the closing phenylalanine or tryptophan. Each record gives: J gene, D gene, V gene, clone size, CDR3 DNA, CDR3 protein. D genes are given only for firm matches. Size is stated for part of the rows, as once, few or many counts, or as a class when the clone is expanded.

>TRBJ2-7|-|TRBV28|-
TGTGCCAGCAGTGTATCCGGGACTCCTACCTACGAGCAGTACTTC
CASSVSGTPTYEQYF
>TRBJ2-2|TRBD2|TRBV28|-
TGTGCCAGCAGTTTCCGGGGGGTGAACACCGGGGAGCTGTTTTTT
CASSFRGVNTGELFF
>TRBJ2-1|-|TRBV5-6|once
TGTGCCAGCAGCGTAGCGGCCTCCTACAATGAGCAGTTCTTC
CASSVAASYNEQFF
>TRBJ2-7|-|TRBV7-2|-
TGTGCCAGCAGCGCTAGAGTCGGCGAGCAGTACTTC
CASSARVGEQYF
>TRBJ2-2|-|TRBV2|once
TGTGCCAGCAGTGAACAGGGTAACACCGGGGAGCTGTTTTTT
CASSEQGNTGELFF
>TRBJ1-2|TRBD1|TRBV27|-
TGTGCCAGCAGTTCATGGAGGACAGGGGTTGGCTATGGCTACACCTTC
CASSSWRTGVGYGYTF
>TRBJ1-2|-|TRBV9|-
TGTGCCAGCAGCGTAGGCCAGGGAAACTATGGCTACACCTTC
CASSVGQGNYGYTF
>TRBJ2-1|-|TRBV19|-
TGTGCCAGTAGTAACCCCCTAGCGGACAGCTCCTACAATGAGCAGTTCTTC
CASSNPLADSSYNEQFF
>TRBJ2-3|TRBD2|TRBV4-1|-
TGCGCCAGCAGCCAGGCGAGCGGGACTAGCACAGATACGCAGTATTTT
CASSQASGTSTDTQYF
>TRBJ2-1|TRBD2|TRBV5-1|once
TGCGCCAGCAAGCTATTAGCGGGCCCCTACAATGAGCAGTTCTTC
CASKLLAGPYNEQFF
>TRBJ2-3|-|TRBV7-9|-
TGTGCCAGCAGCTTGTCTTATGGCGCAAGCACAGATACGCAGTATTTT
CASSLSYGASTDTQYF
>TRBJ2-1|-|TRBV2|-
TGTGCCAGCAGTAGACGGGTCCCCTACAATGAGCAGTTCTTC
CASSRRVPYNEQFF
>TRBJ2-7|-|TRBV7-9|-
TGTGCCAGCAGCTACCCGGGGCCTCTCTACGAGCAGTACTTC
CASSYPGPLYEQYF
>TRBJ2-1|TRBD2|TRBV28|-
TGTGCCAGCAGTAAATCGTGGCTAGCGGACTACAATGAGCAGTTCTTC
CASSKSWLADYNEQFF
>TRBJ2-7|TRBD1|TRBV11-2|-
TGTGCCAGCAGCATAGACAGGGGGCTGATTAAGCAGTACTTC
CASSIDRGLIKQYF
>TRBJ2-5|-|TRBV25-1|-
TGTGCCAGCAGCCCTAGGCGGGTTGGTACCCCTCGGAAAGAGACCCAGTACTTC
CASSPRRVGTPRKETQYF
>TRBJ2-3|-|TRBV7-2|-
TGTGCCAGCAGCTTTGGCGGGGATTCAGATACGCAGTATTTT
CASSFGGDSDTQYF
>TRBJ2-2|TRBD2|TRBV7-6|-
TGTGCCAGCAGCTTACTACGGACTAGCGGGAGGGCCGGGGAGCTGTTTTTT
CASSLLRTSGRAGELFF
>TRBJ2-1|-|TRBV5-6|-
TGTGCCAGCACCGGGACCGCTTATTACAATGAGCAGTTCTTC
CASTGTAYYNEQFF
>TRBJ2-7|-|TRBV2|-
TGTGCCAGCAGTGTAGTTAGCTCCTACGAGCAGTACTTC
CASSVVSSYEQYF
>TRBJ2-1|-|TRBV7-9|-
TGTGCCAGCAGCTACGGAAGGAGTGGTGATGAGCAGTTCTTC
CASSYGRSGDEQFF
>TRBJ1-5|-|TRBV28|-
TGTGCCAGCAGTTTAAGTAGTTATCAGCCCCAGCATTTT
CASSLSSYQPQHF
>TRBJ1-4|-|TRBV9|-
TGTGCCAGCAGCGTCGGGACATCTAATGAAAAACTGTTTTTT
CASSVGTSNEKLFF
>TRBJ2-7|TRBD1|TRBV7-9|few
TGTGCCAGCAGCTTCCCAGGGGGACAGATGGCTCAGGACGAGCAGTACTTC
CASSFPGGQMAQDEQYF
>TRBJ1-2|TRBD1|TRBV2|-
TGTGCCAGCAGGAGGGACAGGGAATCCTTCGGCTACACCTTC
CASRRDRESFGYTF
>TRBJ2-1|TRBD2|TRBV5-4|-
TGTGCCAGCAGCTTGGAGTGGACTAGCGGGTACAATGAGCAGTTCTTC
CASSLEWTSGYNEQFF
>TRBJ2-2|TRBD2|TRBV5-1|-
TGCGCCAGCAGCTTGCCTAGCGGAGATACCGGGGAGCTGTTTTTT
CASSLPSGDTGELFF
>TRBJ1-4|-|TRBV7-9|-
TGTGCCAGCAGCCCCCGCCTGGGGGGGGGTGGTGAAAAACTGTTTTTT
CASSPRLGGGGEKLFF
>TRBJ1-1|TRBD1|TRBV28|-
TGTGCCAGCAGTGCTCCGGGACAGGGGTACTCTGAAGCTTTCTTT
CASSAPGQGYSEAFF
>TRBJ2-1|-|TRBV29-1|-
TGCAGCGTTGTAGGGGCTGGAATCTACAATGAGCAGTTCTTC
CSVVGAGIYNEQFF
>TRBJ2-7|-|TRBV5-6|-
TGTGCCAGCGCTCCGGCCTACGAGCAGTACTTC
CASAPAYEQYF
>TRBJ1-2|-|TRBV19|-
TGTGCCAGTAGTATTGGCCGGAACTATGGCTACACCTTC
CASSIGRNYGYTF
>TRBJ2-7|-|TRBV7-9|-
TGTGCCAGCAGCTCCTCTCCAGGGCAGTACTTC
CASSSSPGQYF
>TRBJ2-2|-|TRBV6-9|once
TGTGCCAGCGGTCCTCAGGGAATTACCCCCACCGGGGAGCTGTTTTTT
CASGPQGITPTGELFF
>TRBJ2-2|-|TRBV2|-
TGTGCCAGCAGTGGAAGGGGGAGGTCCGGGGAGCTGTTTTTT
CASSGRGRSGELFF
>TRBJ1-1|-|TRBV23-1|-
TGCGCCAGCAGTCACTTCGGACTCTTGAACACTGAAGCTTTCTTT
CASSHFGLLNTEAFF
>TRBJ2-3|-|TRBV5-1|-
TGCGCCAGCAGCTTTGGACGGTACACAGATACGCAGTATTTT
CASSFGRYTDTQYF
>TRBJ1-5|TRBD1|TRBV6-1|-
TGTGCCAGCAGCGAAACAGGGACAGTCAATCAGCCCCAGCATTTT
CASSETGTVNQPQHF
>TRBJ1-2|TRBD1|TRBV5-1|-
TGCGCCAGCAGCTTGGGACAGGGACTATATGGCTACACCTTC
CASSLGQGLYGYTF